This T cell receptor (beta chain) was recovered during a study of T-cell memory formation after mild COVID-19. Germline CDR1 SGDLS, CDR2 YYNGEE. This CDR3 has 16 amino acids. V was pared by 0 bases and J by 2 bases, with 13 bases between. TCRdb analysed the 5' RACE reads with MiXCR anew, one entry per CDR3 protein. Of approximately 100,000 distinct CDR3 sequences in the sample, approximately 12% were seen once. Regarding the study as a whole: CD4/CD8 balance characterized clones contracting day 15 to 85, and CD4+ skew characterized later expanders.

A word on this clonotype: The target antigen is unknown.

The receptor was isolated from a man aged 18 to 29 who had mild COVID-19 (a few samples of this study predate the infection). Cell type and time point are not known. The sample was PBMCs or a T cell subset sorted from them (not recorded which). This rearrangement joins TRBV9 to TRBJ2-3, with D possibly being TRBD2 (6 bases). The CDR3 protein is CASSVGDSRTTDTQYF. Here the CDR3 DNA reads TGTGCCAGCAGCGTAGGGGACTCCCGAACCACAGATACGCAGTATTTT.